This entry lists 29 T cell receptor beta chains sequenced from one sample in a study of T-cell memory formation after mild COVID-19. TCRdb ran MiXCR on the 5' RACE reads and lists one entry per CDR3 protein. This table has 550,000 to 700,000 distinct CDR3 sequences, roughly 18% appearing once. Material for sequencing was PBMCs or a T cell subset sorted from them (not recorded which). The receptor source for this set is an adult woman who had mild COVID-19 (a few samples of this study predate the infection). Cell type and time point are not known.

This clonotype was seen a few times. The CDR3: CSARGGPIAKNIQYF. DNA for the CDR3: TGCAGCGCCCGAGGGGGCCCCATAGCCAAAAACATTCAGTACTTC. The V call is TRBV29-1, the J call TRBJ2-4; 7 bases agree with TRBD1. From germline, CDR1 is SQVTM and CDR2 ANQGSEA. With 7 bases clipped from V and 0 bases from J, the junction kept 9 bases outside the gene matches. CDR3 length: 15 amino acids.

This clonotype was detected only a few times. This sequence joins TRBV7-3 and TRBJ2-5; the D gene is possibly TRBD2 (5 bases). V lost 3 bases to trimming and J lost 5 bases, with 16 bases between them. The CDR3 is 15 residues long. CDR1 is SGHTA and CDR2 is FQGTGA in the germline V gene. CDR3 region: CASSFSRGHGETQYF. Written as DNA, the CDR3 is TGTGCCAGCAGCTTCTCACGAGGGCATGGGGAGACCCAGTACTTC.

The chain links TRBV14 to TRBJ2-3; 7 nucleotides line up with TRBD2. Germline-derived CDR1 and CDR2 are SGHDN and FVKESK. V shed 2 bases and J 2 bases; nucleotides not matched to a gene: 16. The CDR3 spans 19 residues. Here the CDR3 reads CASSQSPFLSGRATDTQYF. The CDR3 DNA reads as TGTGCCAGCAGCCAATCCCCCTTTTTGAGTGGGAGGGCCACAGATACGCAGTATTTT.

The chain has TRBV20-1 and TRBJ1-1, with D possibly being TRBD1 (5 bases). Germline V gene data show CDR1 as DFQATT and CDR2 as SNEGSKA (reference sequence). The CDR3 has 13 amino acids. The CDR3 DNA reads as TGCAGCGGTAGACGCCAGGGGAACACTGAAGCTTTCTTT. Its translation is CSGRRQGNTEAFF.

The V gene is TRBV7-9, the J gene TRBJ2-5; D unresolved. This CDR3 spans 14 amino acids. Per germline, CDR1 SEHNR and CDR2 FQNEAQ (reference sequence). Trimming shortened V by 1 base and J by 5 bases, and 11 bases separated the two germline ends. The CDR3 region is CASSLVVDPETQYF. DNA of the CDR3: TGTGCCAGCAGCTTAGTCGTAGACCCGGAGACCCAGTACTTC.

The J gene is TRBJ2-5, the V gene TRBV7-9; TRBD2 agrees at 7 bases. V gave up 4 bases and J gave up 8 bases; unmatched junction bases: 10. The germline V gene has CDR1 SEHNR and CDR2 FQNEAQ (reference sequence). The CDR3 spans 14 residues. CDR3: CASSSSGIYETQYF. CDR3 DNA sequence: TGTGCCAGCAGCTCGAGCGGGATTTATGAAACCCAGTACTTC. The whole variable domain, filled in from reference TRBV7-9 and TRBJ2-5, reads DTGVSQNPRHKITKRGQNVTFRCDPISEHNRLYWYRQTLGQGPEFLTYFQNEAQLEKSRLLSDRFSAERPKGSFSTLEIQRTEQGDSAMYLCASSSSGIYETQYFGPGTRLLVL.

This clonotype was counted between two and nine times. This chain joins TRBV7-9 and TRBJ2-7; D is perhaps TRBD2 (5 bases). Germline V gene lookup returns CDR1 SEHNR and CDR2 FQNEAQ (reference sequence). This CDR3 has 14 residues. V was shortened by 1 base and J by 5 bases, with 12 bases between the two germline ends. The CDR3 loop is CASSLEPRGNEQYF. The CDR3 region has the DNA TGTGCCAGCAGCTTAGAGCCTCGGGGTAACGAGCAGTACTTC.

A note on this clonotype: This CDR3 fails to terminate in the conserved phenylalanine or tryptophan, so it likely reflects a read error. The DNA is left out, because the CDR3 cannot be placed on it with certainty; the CDR3 is given as TCRdb lists it. V usage is TRBV25-1 and J usage is TRBJ1-1. The germline V gene has CDR1 MGHDK and CDR2 SYGVNS. Termini included, the CDR3 measures 13 amino acids. Here the CDR3 reads CASRERTHTLEVI.

This clonotype was seen more than once but under ten times. V and J are TRBV7-2 and TRBJ2-7, with 7 bases matching TRBD1. Looked up from germline, CDR1 is SGHTA and CDR2 is FQGNSA. With V trimmed by 4 bases and J by 2 bases, 11 bases remained unmatched. The length of the CDR3 is 16 residues. In nucleotides, the CDR3 is TGTGCCAGCAGCTGGGGGACCGGGACAGATCCCTACGAGCAGTACTTC. It encodes CASSWGTGTDPYEQYF.

This clonotype was counted many times. This chain uses TRBV4-3 with TRBJ2-7, with TRBD2 matching 7 bases. This CDR3 is built from 15 residues. CDR1 is LGHNA and CDR2 is YSLEER in the germline V gene. V gave up 3 bases and J gave up 5 bases; unmatched junction bases: 10. CDR3 amino acids: CASSQTLAAGDEQYF. DNA of the CDR3: TGCGCCAGCAGCCAGACGCTAGCGGCGGGGGACGAGCAGTACTTC.

The V call is TRBV5-6, the J call TRBJ2-1; the match to TRBD2 covers 12 bases. V was pared by 4 bases and J by 4 bases, with 6 bases of the junction left unmatched. Per germline, CDR1 SGHDT and CDR2 YYEEEE. This CDR3 contains 16 residues. In DNA form, the CDR3 reads TGTGCCAGCAGCCAAACTAGCGGGAGGTTGTACAATGAGCAGTTCTTC. This translates into CASSQTSGRLYNEQFF.

The V call is TRBV12-3 or TRBV12-4, the J call TRBJ1-6; D gene unclear. V lost 6 bases, J lost 11 bases, and 20 bases lay in between. This CDR3 spans 15 amino acids. The CDR3 DNA reads TGTGCCAGCAGATCCGGGAAGGGCTTTAACGCACCCCTCCACTTT. This gives the protein CASRSGKGFNAPLHF.

The rearrangement links TRBV18 to TRBJ1-1; D possibly corresponds to TRBD1 (6 bases). In germline, CDR1 is KGHSH, CDR2 LQKENI. Trimming stripped 2 bases from V and 5 bases from J, with 15 bases between. The CDR3 runs to 15 residues. The CDR3 DNA is TGTGCCAGCTCACCAATCCAGGCGAGGGGGACTGAAGCTTTCTTT. Translated: CASSPIQARGTEAFF.

Only a few counts were recorded for this clonotype. The chain uses TRBV7-2 and TRBJ2-7, with D unclear. The CDR3 loop spans 14 amino acids. CDR1 is SGHTA and CDR2 is FQGNSA in the germline V gene. The V end lost 0 bases, the J end lost 3 bases, and 9 bases lay between the germline ends. CDR3 protein: CASSLAAADYEQYF. The CDR3 nucleotides read TGTGCCAGCAGCTTAGCCGCGGCGGACTACGAGCAGTACTTC. Together with reference TRBV7-2 and TRBJ2-7, the CDR3 gives the full variable domain: GAGVSQSPSNKVTEKGKDVELRCDPISGHTALYWYRQSLGQGLEFLIYFQGNSAPDKSGLPSDRFSAERTGGSVSTLTIQRTQQEDSAVYLCASSLAAADYEQYFGPGTRLTVT.

V is TRBV7-2 and J is TRBJ2-7, with 10 bases lining up with TRBD2. Germline V lookup: CDR1 SGHTA, CDR2 FQGNSA. This CDR3 contains 17 residues. Trimming at V came to 1 base and at J to 2 bases, leaving 8 bases not matched to a gene. The CDR3 DNA reads TGTGCCAGCAGCTTAGTGCCCAGCGGACTAGCGGCCTACGAGCAGTACTTC. Encoded protein: CASSLVPSGLAAYEQYF.

The gene calls are TRBV20-1 and TRBJ2-1; 12 bases are shared with TRBD2. Per the germline V gene, CDR1 is DFQATT and CDR2 is SNEGSKA (reference sequence). Losses at the gene ends were 1 base for V and 9 bases for J; bases not matched to a gene: 7. The CDR3 totals 15 residues. Here the CDR3 reads CSARGGTSGGSEQFF. The CDR3 nucleotides read TGCAGTGCTAGAGGAGGAACTAGCGGGGGGAGTGAGCAGTTCTTC.

The chain uses TRBV6-5 and TRBJ1-2; D may be TRBD1 (5 bases). Trimming took off 0 bases at V and 2 bases at J, with 10 bases between the two ends. The length of the CDR3 is 15 residues. Germline V gives CDR1 MNHEY, CDR2 SVGAGI. CDR3 region: CASSYSGRENYGYTF. The CDR3 region has the DNA TGTGCCAGCAGTTACTCGGGCAGGGAAAACTATGGCTACACCTTC.

This chain uses TRBV3-1 with TRBJ2-1; D assignment may be TRBD1 or TRBD2 (6 bases each). The CDR3 runs to 16 residues. V dropped 4 bases and J dropped 7 bases, with 20 bases sitting between them. Germline V gene sequence: CDR1 LGHDT, CDR2 YNNKEL (reference sequence). This CDR3 is CASSPTGTRARNEQFF. For the CDR3, the DNA is TGTGCCAGCAGCCCTACAGGGACTCGAGCAAGGAATGAGCAGTTCTTC.

The CDR3 DNA is TGCGCCAGCAGCCCTTCGGGACCCCGTAACTATGGCTACACCTTC. It yields the protein CASSPSGPRNYGYTF. This chain joins TRBV5-1 and TRBJ1-2; possible D gene TRBD1, 5 bases. V lost 4 bases to trimming and J lost 1 base, with 14 bases between them. Germline V lookup: CDR1 SGHRS, CDR2 YFSETQ. The CDR3 sequence is 15 residues long.

The chain links TRBV29-1 to TRBJ2-7, with unresolved D. The germline gives CDR1 SQVTM, CDR2 ANQGSEA. The CDR3 consists of 11 residues. Trimming took 5 bases from V and 3 from J, leaving 8 bases between them. CDR3 in amino acids: CSVLGVYEQYF. CDR3 DNA sequence: TGCAGCGTTTTAGGCGTCTACGAGCAGTACTTC.

This clonotype was seen only a few times. This chain joins TRBV24-1 and TRBJ2-7; 7 bases align to TRBD2. This CDR3 spans 16 amino acids. J gave up 2 bases and V 5 bases, and 11 bases lay outside the gene matches. Germline CDR1 and CDR2: KGHDR and SFDVKD. The DNA for the CDR3 is TGTGCCACCAGTGCGGTAGGGGTAGCGGGTACCTACGAGCAGTACTTC. Its translation is CATSAVGVAGTYEQYF.

The V call is TRBV12-3 or TRBV12-4, the J call TRBJ1-1; 8 bases match TRBD1. The trim removed 4 bases at V and 4 bases at J, leaving 8 bases unmatched. The CDR3 sequence is 15 residues long. For the CDR3, the DNA is TGTGCCAGCAGTTCAGGGACGACAGGGGTCACTGAAGCTTTCTTT. Protein sequence: CASSSGTTGVTEAFF.

V usage is TRBV5-1 and J usage is TRBJ2-2, with D hard to call. The CDR3 loop spans 13 amino acids. Trimming pared 5 bases from V and 6 bases from J, leaving 11 bases between. The V gene's germline CDR1 is SGHRS and CDR2 YFSETQ. The CDR3 region is CASRYTGAGELFF. Here the CDR3 DNA reads TGCGCCAGCAGATACACTGGGGCCGGGGAGCTGTTTTTT.

This clonotype was seen a handful of times. The DNA of the CDR3 is TGTGCCAGCAGACCCACAGGGATCACTCAGCCCCAGCATTTT. The encoded protein is CASRPTGITQPQHF. The chain couples TRBV6-5 to TRBJ1-5, with D tentatively TRBD1 (6 bases). The CDR3 has 14 residues. V gave up 6 bases and J gave up 6 bases, with 15 bases separating them. Germline values: CDR1 MNHEY, CDR2 SVGAGI.

The chain uses TRBV5-1 and TRBJ1-1; 8 positions agree with TRBD1. V trimming: 4 bases; J trimming: 6 bases; junction bases outside the gene matches: 5. The CDR3 spans 13 residues. Looked up from germline, CDR1 is SGHRS and CDR2 is YFSETQ. CDR3 DNA: TGCGCCAGCAGCCCTCAGACAGGGGCTGAAGCTTTCTTT. The encoded protein is CASSPQTGAEAFF.

This clonotype was picked up a small number of times. The chain employs TRBV29-1 and TRBJ1-4; TRBD1 agrees at 7 bases. The CDR3 spans 13 residues. Trimming at V came to 7 bases and at J to 6 bases, leaving 8 bases not matched to a gene. Germline loops: CDR1 SQVTM, CDR2 ANQGSEA. The CDR3 sequence is CSAQTGSDEKLFF. CDR3 nucleotides: TGCAGCGCCCAGACAGGGTCGGATGAAAAACTGTTTTTT.

This chain connects TRBV3-1 to TRBJ2-7; D gene ambiguous. This CDR3 has 15 amino acids. Germline assignment: CDR1 LGHDT and CDR2 YNNKEL (reference sequence). The V end was cut by 0 bases, the J end by 3 bases, with 12 bases between. As DNA, the CDR3 is TGTGCCAGCAGCCAAGAACCCGCTTTGATCTACGAGCAGTACTTC. It encodes CASSQEPALIYEQYF.

This clonotype showed up many times. V gene TRBV29-1 combines with J gene TRBJ2-5; 10 bases are a match to TRBD2. The CDR3 is made up of 14 amino acids. Germline V gives CDR1 SQVTM, CDR2 ANQGSEA. The V gene end was trimmed by 8 bases and the J gene end by 4 bases; junction bases not matched to a gene: 10. The CDR3: CSTGRLAGAETQYF. The CDR3 region has the DNA TGCAGCACCGGTCGGCTAGCGGGAGCAGAGACCCAGTACTTC. The full variable domain, its missing parts supplied by reference TRBV29-1 and TRBJ2-5, is SAVISQKPSRDICQRGTSLTIQCQVDSQVTMMFWYRQQPGQSLTLIATANQGSEATYESGFVIDKFPISRPNLTFSTLTVSNMSPEDSSIYLCSTGRLAGAETQYFGPGTRLLVL.

This clonotype showed up just a few times. This chain connects TRBV7-2 to TRBJ2-7; D not certain. The CDR3 sequence is 18 residues long. In germline, CDR1 is SGHTA, CDR2 FQGNSA. Trimming pared 1 base from V and 1 base from J, leaving 20 bases between. CDR3 protein: CASSLGPETPTWSYEQYF. The CDR3 DNA follows: TGTGCCAGCAGCTTAGGACCTGAGACCCCTACATGGTCCTACGAGCAGTACTTC.